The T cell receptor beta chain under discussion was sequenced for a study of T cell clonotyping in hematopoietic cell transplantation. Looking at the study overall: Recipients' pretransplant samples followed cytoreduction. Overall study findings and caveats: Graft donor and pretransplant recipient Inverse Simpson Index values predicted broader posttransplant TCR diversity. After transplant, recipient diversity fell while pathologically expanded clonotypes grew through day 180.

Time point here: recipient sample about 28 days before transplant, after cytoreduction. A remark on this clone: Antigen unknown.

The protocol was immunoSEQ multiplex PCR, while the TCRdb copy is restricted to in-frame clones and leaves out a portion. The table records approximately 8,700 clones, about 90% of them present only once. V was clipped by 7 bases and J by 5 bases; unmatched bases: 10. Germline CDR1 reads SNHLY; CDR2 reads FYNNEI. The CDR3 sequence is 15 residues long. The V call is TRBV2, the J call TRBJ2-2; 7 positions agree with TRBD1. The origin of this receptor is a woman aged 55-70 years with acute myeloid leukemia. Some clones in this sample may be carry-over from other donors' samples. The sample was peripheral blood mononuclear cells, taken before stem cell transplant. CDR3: CASKIQGLVTGELFF. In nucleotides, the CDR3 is TGTGCCAGCAAGATACAGGGGTTGGTGACCGGGGAGCTGTTTTTT.